The text below deals with one T cell receptor (beta chain). Generated by immunoSEQ multiplex PCR, the TCRdb table keeps only in-frame clones and is missing some. Of some 270,000 clones listed, around 85% were seen once; the top ten hold roughly 1%. The data stem from a study of cytomegalovirus exposure and HLA in healthy donors. The sample consisted of PBMCs. This receptor was taken from a woman aged 18-29 years in good health and CMV-seronegative.

CDR3 coding DNA: TGTGCCAGCAGGACGGGGGGCGTAGGAGAAAAACTGTTTTTT. Residues: CASRTGGVGEKLFF. The rearrangement links TRBV2 to TRBJ1-4, with D possibly matching TRBD1 (6 bases). V was cut by 6 bases and J by 8 bases, with 16 bases left in between. CDR1 is SNHLY and CDR2 is FYNNEI in the germline V gene. The CDR3 totals 14 residues. Supplemented by reference TRBV2 and TRBJ1-4, the full variable domain reads EPEVTQTPSHQVTQMGQEVILRCVPISNHLYFYWYRQILGQKVEFLVSFYNNEISEKSEIFDDQFSVERPDGSNFTLKIRSTKLEDSAMYFCASRTGGVGEKLFFGSGTQLSVL.